The clone carrying this TCR gamma chain was seen ten or more times. Its antigen is unidentified. The sample comes from a study of γδ T cells in repeated Plasmodium falciparum infection. Across the whole study: Malian children with intense seasonal malaria exposure were compared with matched Australian children. Notes on the study in general: One small rural Malian village, predominantly a single ethnic group, supplied the cohort.

Germline assignment: CDR1 VTNTFY and CDR2 YDVSTARD (reference sequence). CDR3 length: 13 amino acids. The trim removed 3 bases at V and 5 bases at J, leaving 7 bases unmatched. Gammadelta T cells were flow-sorted from PBMC into Vgamma9/Vdelta2+ and Vdelta2-negative populations for bulk analysis. TCRdb ran CATT on the multiplex PCR reads. The table records 28,000 or so gamma-chain clones, 1.4% to 1.5% of them present only once. V usage is TRGV3 and J usage is TRGJ1 or TRGJ2. TCRdb does not report a J gene; here it was assigned by matching the DNA to germline references. This sequence was found in a pool of human donors (malaria-infected and uninfected, not separated). Sequenced: gamma-delta T cells from blood. This chain's CDR3 is CATWDGGDYKKLF. CDR3 sequence (DNA): TGTGCCACCTGGGACGGGGGGGATTATAAGAAACTCTTT.